This TCR beta chain derives from a study of regulatory T cells in long-lasting Graves disease listed by TCRdb under 2021. For the wider study: Patients with newly diagnosed Graves' disease had been on antithyroid drugs for under 3 months. A total of roughly 35 samples were covered by TCR sequencing, comprising about 13 persistent and roughly 20 newly diagnosed Graves' disease patients. Peripheral blood TCR sequencing and RNA sequencing compared persistent Graves' disease patients with newly diagnosed Graves' disease patients. The study took place in China and was registered as a clinical trial. Study-level results and caveats: Patients with persistent disease shared more public clonotypes (about 3,000) than newly diagnosed patients did (966). The study examined only peripheral blood because the primary lesion, thyroid tissue, could not be accessed. Preferential use of TRBV28, TRBJ1-2 and TRBJ2-5 was observed in persistent disease, whereas TRBV20-1 and TRBJ2-1 were favored in newly diagnosed disease. Sequencing and analysis were limited to the TCR beta chain. As a limitation, the authors acknowledged that the small sample size may reduce accuracy. Compared with newly diagnosed patients, patients with persistent Graves' disease had lower TCR Shannon entropy and fewer highly expanded clones, which suggests clonal expansion.

Note on this clonotype: Its antigen remains undetermined. Base-call qualities are not available, and no considerably larger clone is one nucleotide away.

V is pruned by 6 bases and J by 6 bases, leaving 6 bases of the junction without a gene match. The CDR3 runs 13 amino acids, cysteine and phenylalanine included. Only the CDR3 part of the read is kept: 39 bases, read in frame from the first base. From a lookup of the germline V gene, CDR1 and CDR2 are SGHDT and YYEEEE. The time point tag for this specimen amounts to: newly diagnosed GD, antithyroid drugs for less than 3 months. For both TCR sequencing and RNA sequencing, RNA was extracted from PBMCs using TRIzol. Graves' disease was diagnosed according to American Thyroid Association guidelines. The patients came from an endocrinology department in Xi'an, China. From each patient, approximately 9.9 milliliters of peripheral blood was collected into an EDTA anticoagulant tube. Ficoll Paque Plus density gradient separation was used to isolate PBMCs, and no additional T cell sorting was done. An Agilent 2100 Bioanalyzer and agarose gel were used to check RNA quality, and a NanoDrop 2000 was used to measure RNA concentration.

Libraries were constructed by multiplex PCR. This sample was sequenced with an Illumina HiSeq 4000. TCR beta libraries were built with iRepertoire HTBI primers and Arm-PCR amplification of CDR3 regions. Before sequencing, the PCR products underwent gel purification. Per the source publication's procedure: A total of around 66 TRBV and some 15 TRBJ segments were identified across samples and were used for gene usage analysis of CDR3 amino acid clonotypes. COPE and FqMerger were used to merge the filtered high-quality paired reads into contigs. BLAST was used to align contigs to IMGT TRBV, TRBD and TRBJ reference genes, and CDR3 was defined according to IMGT. Highly expanded clones were defined as clonotypes with a frequency above 0.1%. Shannon entropy served as the measure of repertoire diversity, while the Gini coefficient captured V-J evenness. Clonotypes shared by more than one individual were considered public. The public reads were reprocessed in TCRdb via fastp at Q25 and MiXCR, keeping in-frame beta chains. Rows with a matching CDR3 protein are joined into one entry that keeps the most common DNA and genes. The V and J calls reflect TCRdb's pipeline rather than the authors' work. This sample comprises about 500,000 distinct CDR3 sequences, around 16% of them detected only once. 12% of the sample lies in the top ten.

This sample also belongs to another study, concerning T cells in Graves' hyperthyroidism and ophthalmopathy. The second study, in turn, reports: Graves' hyperthyroidism was defined as stable when no progression to ophthalmopathy occurred over 18 months of follow-up. The hyperthyroidism patients were between 18 and 65 years old and newly diagnosed, with a disease duration of less than 2 months. Exclusion was applied to patients with uncontrolled infections, other autoimmune diseases, pregnancy or lactation. Diagnoses relied on clinical symptoms, serum thyroxine and TRAb, thyroid ultrasound and orbital computed tomography. The TCR CDR3 was subjected to a first round of RT-PCR using the HTBI primer set and the Qiagen OneStep RT-PCR kit. Most expanded thyroid clonotypes (frequency above 0.001) were also detected in blood, suggesting blood repertoires may reflect thyroid immune responses. A 13 V-J signature model separated ophthalmopathy from stable hyperthyroidism, with around 88% sensitivity and roughly 81% specificity in cross-validation and 80%/75% in testing. In validation, progression to ophthalmopathy was predicted by the model with roughly 71% sensitivity and roughly 76% specificity, a median of around 5.9 months before onset. To identify distinguishing TCR V-J signatures, a discovery cohort of around 100 patients was used, comprising roughly 45 with Graves' ophthalmopathy and 57 with stable Graves' hyperthyroidism. Prospective prediction of ophthalmopathy was tested in an independent validation cohort consisting of fewer than 20 hyperthyroidism patients and more than 15 patients who later progressed to ophthalmopathy. The approximately 90 discovery patients were divided at random into training and test sets in a 7:3 ratio. In over five Graves' hyperthyroidism patients, the study also compared T-cell repertoires from thyroid tissue with T-cell repertoires from blood. Once sampling was done, hyperthyroidism patients were given methimazole at a starting dose of 30 mg daily, whereas ophthalmopathy patients were given high-dose intravenous methylprednisolone. Libraries were constructed in a second round of multiplex PCR, after which size selection and purification were performed. Libraries were sequenced paired-end with 100 bp reads on an Illumina HiSeq2000. SOAPnuke was used to process the raw data, removing reads that contained adapters or uncalled bases, had a mean Phred below 15, or lacked an exact match to the constant primer or identifier. COPE v1.2.5 was used to merge the high-quality paired reads, and each unique nucleotide sequence was defined as a clonotype. Clonotypes were aligned to IMGT TRBV, TRBD and TRBJ reference segments using MiTCR v1.1. The analysis was restricted to V-J combinations with a frequency above 0.0001, which together covered over 99% of the repertoires. A TCS score was defined as the ratio of F50 (clonal expansion) to E x V (chaos), with BLOSUM62-based TCRdist applied between CDR3 peptides within each V-J. Welch's t-statistics and random forest reduced fewer than 600 V-J features to about 13, which were used in a naive Bayes classifier (R e1071). No statistical method was used to set the sample size in advance, and investigators knew the group allocation. According to the paper, TCR Vbeta CDR3 sequencing was carried out on some 130 peripheral blood samples, which came from approximately 41 ophthalmopathy, 75 to 80 hyperthyroidism and roughly 17 progressor patients.

The source material was peripheral blood mononuclear cells (PBMCs), sampled at new diagnosis, from a patient treated with antithyroid drugs. This clonotype originated in a man aged 35 to 55 with Graves disease. Donor details come from another sample of the same person, matched by shared clones. The rearranged segments are TRBV5-6 and TRBJ2-7, with 10 central nucleotides matching TRBD2. The CDR3 region has the sequence CASTLLAGSEQYF. Here is the DNA: TGTGCCAGCACTCTACTAGCGGGGAGCGAGCAGTACTTC.